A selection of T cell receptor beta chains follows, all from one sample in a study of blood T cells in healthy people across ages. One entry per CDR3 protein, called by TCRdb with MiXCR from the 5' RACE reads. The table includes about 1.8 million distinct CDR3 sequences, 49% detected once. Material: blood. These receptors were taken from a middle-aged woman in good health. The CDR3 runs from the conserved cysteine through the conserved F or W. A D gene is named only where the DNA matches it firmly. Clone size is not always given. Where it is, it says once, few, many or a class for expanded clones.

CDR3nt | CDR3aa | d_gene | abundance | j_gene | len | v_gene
TGTGCCAGCAGCTTAGTACGAGGGGCGGTTACTGAAGCTTTCTTT | CASSLVRGAVTEAFF | . | . | TRBJ1-1 | 15 | TRBV5-5
TGCAGTGCTCCTTATACAGGGGGTCAAGAGACCCAGTACTTC | CSAPYTGGQETQYF | TRBD1 | . | TRBJ2-5 | 14 | TRBV20-1
TGTGCCAGCAGTTACTCGACGGACAGGGACGGCTACACCTTC | CASSYSTDRDGYTF | TRBD1 | few | TRBJ1-2 | 14 | TRBV6-5
TGTGCCAGCAGCTTACAGGAGACAGGGGGAATCCAAGAGACCCAGTACTTC | CASSLQETGGIQETQYF | TRBD1 | many | TRBJ2-5 | 17 | TRBV7-9
TGTGCCAGCAGTGATAGCGGGGGGGTCCAAGAGACCCAGTACTTC | CASSDSGGVQETQYF | TRBD2 | few | TRBJ2-5 | 15 | TRBV7-2
TGTGCCAGCAGTTCGACGGCAGGGCGCGCTAATGAAAAACTGTTTTTT | CASSSTAGRANEKLFF | . | . | TRBJ1-4 | 16 | TRBV6-6
TGTGCCAGCAGCTCGGACACGGGCGGGACTGAAGCTTTCTTT | CASSSDTGGTEAFF | . | . | TRBJ1-1 | 14 | TRBV4-2
TGTGCCATCAGTGAGACGGACGGCCTCAATCAGCCCCAGCATTTT | CAISETDGLNQPQHF | . | . | TRBJ1-5 | 15 | TRBV10-3
TGTGCCAGCGCTCCCCGGGGCTACACCTTC | CASAPRGYTF | . | few | TRBJ1-2 | 10 | TRBV28
TGCGCCAGCAGCCTTAATTCCGGGACCAGTGGGACCCAGTACTTC | CASSLNSGTSGTQYF | . | few | TRBJ2-5 | 15 | TRBV4-1
TGTGCCAGCAGCCAACGGACTAGCTTCCACGAGCAGTACTTC | CASSQRTSFHEQYF | TRBD2 | . | TRBJ2-7 | 14 | TRBV3-1
TGTGCCAGCAGTTTTGCCTTGGAGGGATCCCCCTACGAGCAGTACTTC | CASSFALEGSPYEQYF | . | . | TRBJ2-7 | 16 | TRBV6-2/TRBV6-3
TGTGCCAGCAGACCGGCAGGACTAGCGGGGATCTACGAGCAGTACTTC | CASRPAGLAGIYEQYF | TRBD2 | . | TRBJ2-7 | 16 | TRBV28
TGTGCCAGCAACGCGGACCGATGGGAAAAACTGTTTTTT | CASNADRWEKLFF | . | . | TRBJ1-4 | 13 | TRBV6-1
TGCGCCAGCAGTGAGCGGGGGGCCCCATACAATGAGCAGTTCTTC | CASSERGAPYNEQFF | . | . | TRBJ2-1 | 15 | TRBV10-1
TGTGCCAGTAGTACCCATACTAGCAGGGGAGCATCCTACAATGAGCAGTTCTTC | CASSTHTSRGASYNEQFF | . | . | TRBJ2-1 | 18 | TRBV19
TGCGCCAGCAGCCGGGACTTGAGCTCCCACAATGAGCAGTACTTC | CASSRDLSSHNEQYF | . | . | TRBJ2-7 | 15 | TRBV4-3
TGTGCCAGCAGCCAAGGGGCAGCGGGGAACACAGATACGCAGTATTTT | CASSQGAAGNTDTQYF | TRBD2 | once | TRBJ2-3 | 16 | TRBV14
TGTGCCAGCAGCGCAGAAGTCGTTAGGGATGAGCAGTTCTTC | CASSAEVVRDEQFF | . | . | TRBJ2-1 | 14 | TRBV7-2
TGTGCCAGCAGCCCCTGGGACTACCCGTTCCCGCAACTAGCCAAAAACATTCAGTACTTC | CASSPWDYPFPQLAKNIQYF | TRBD2 | . | TRBJ2-4 | 20 | TRBV5-4
TGCGCCAGCAGCCAAGAAGGTCCCCCAGCGGGGGGGCACGCAGATACGCAGTATTTT | CASSQEGPPAGGHADTQYF | TRBD2 | . | TRBJ2-3 | 19 | TRBV4-3
TGTGCCAGCAGTGAAGCCCGGGCATCCCAGTACTTC | CASSEARASQYF | . | few | TRBJ2-5 | 12 | TRBV6-1
TGTGCCAGCAGTTTATCGGTGGGACGACGGCCGGACGGGAATCAGCCCCAGCATTTT | CASSLSVGRRPDGNQPQHF | . | . | TRBJ1-5 | 19 | TRBV27
TGTGCCAGCAGAGCGGACCCTATTAGCAATCAGCCCCAGCATTTT | CASRADPISNQPQHF | . | . | TRBJ1-5 | 15 | TRBV7-2
TGTACCAGCAGCTCTGACAGGGGCGGCTACACCTTC | CTSSSDRGGYTF | TRBD1 | few | TRBJ1-2 | 12 | TRBV7-2
TGTGCCAGCAGCCAAGCCGGGGACATTTATTCACCCCTCCACTTT | CASSQAGDIYSPLHF | . | . | TRBJ1-6 | 15 | TRBV4-2
TGTGCCATCAGTGAGCCGACGGATAACTATGGCTACACCTTC | CAISEPTDNYGYTF | . | . | TRBJ1-2 | 14 | TRBV10-3
TGTGCCAGCGAGGGGGGGGCAGATACGCAGTATTTT | CASEGGADTQYF | . | . | TRBJ2-3 | 12 | TRBV6-1
TGTGCCAGCAGTTCCTCGGGACAGGGATTCTACGAGCAGTACTTC | CASSSSGQGFYEQYF | TRBD1 | . | TRBJ2-7 | 15 | TRBV27
TGCGCCAGCAGCTCAGCCACGAGCGGGGGGCCAGATACGCAGTATTTT | CASSSATSGGPDTQYF | TRBD2 | . | TRBJ2-3 | 16 | TRBV4-3
TGCAGTGCTAGAGATGAACTGAGGGGCTACACCTTC | CSARDELRGYTF | . | . | TRBJ1-2 | 12 | TRBV20-1
TGTGCCAGCAGTTACTCCAGGACAGGGCAAGGCTACACCTTC | CASSYSRTGQGYTF | TRBD1 | . | TRBJ1-2 | 14 | TRBV6-6
TGTGCCAGCAGCTGGAGCGGGGGGTCGGAGGGTGAGCAGTTCTTC | CASSWSGGSEGEQFF | TRBD2 | . | TRBJ2-1 | 15 | TRBV7-2
TGCGCCAGCAGCGCGACCTTCTCAGATACGCAGTATTTT | CASSATFSDTQYF | . | . | TRBJ2-3 | 13 | TRBV5-1
TGCAGTGCTAGTTGGGTATCAGGTCAAGAGACCCAGTACTTC | CSASWVSGQETQYF | . | few | TRBJ2-5 | 14 | TRBV20-1
TGCGCCAGCAGAAAACTAGCGGGGTACAATGAGCAGTTCTTC | CASRKLAGYNEQFF | TRBD2 | few | TRBJ2-1 | 14 | TRBV5-1
TGTGCCAGCAGCTTGTATTCGCGGGGGAGCACGGATACGCAGTATTTT | CASSLYSRGSTDTQYF | TRBD2 | . | TRBJ2-3 | 16 | TRBV5-6
TGCGCCAGCAGCCAACCGACTCTTACAGGGGATTACACAGATACGCAGTATTTT | CASSQPTLTGDYTDTQYF | TRBD1 | . | TRBJ2-3 | 18 | TRBV4-1